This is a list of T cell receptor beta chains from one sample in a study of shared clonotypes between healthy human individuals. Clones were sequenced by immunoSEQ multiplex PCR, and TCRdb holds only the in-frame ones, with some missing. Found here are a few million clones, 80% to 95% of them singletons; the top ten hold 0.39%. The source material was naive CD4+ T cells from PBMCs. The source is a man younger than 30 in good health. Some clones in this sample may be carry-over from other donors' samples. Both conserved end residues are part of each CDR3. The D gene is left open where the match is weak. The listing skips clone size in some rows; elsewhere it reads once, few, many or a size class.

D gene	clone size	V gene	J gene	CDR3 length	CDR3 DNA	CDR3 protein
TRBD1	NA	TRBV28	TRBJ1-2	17	TGTGCCAGCAGTTTAGTTGGCACAGGGGCAGCTAACTATGGCTACACCTTC	CASSLVGTGAANYGYTF
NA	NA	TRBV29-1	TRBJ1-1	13	TGCAGCGTTTCGACAGATTTAAACACTGAAGCTTTCTTT	CSVSTDLNTEAFF
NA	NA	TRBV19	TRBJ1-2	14	TGTGCCAGTAGTCCAGGGAAGCTCGGCTATGGCTACACCTTC	CASSPGKLGYGYTF
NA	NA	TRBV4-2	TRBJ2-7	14	TGTGCCAGCAGCCAAAGATCCGGCGGCCACGAGCAGTACTTC	CASSQRSGGHEQYF
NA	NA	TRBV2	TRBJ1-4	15	TGTGCCAGCAGTGAACTCGGGACGAGTAATGAAAAACTGTTTTTT	CASSELGTSNEKLFF
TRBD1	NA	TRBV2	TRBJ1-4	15	TGTGCCAGCATCGAAGCGTGGGGACAGGGCGAAAAACTGTTTTTT	CASIEAWGQGEKLFF
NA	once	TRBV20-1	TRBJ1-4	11	TGCAGTGCAAACCGGGGGAGTGGACTGTTTTTT	CSANRGSGLFF
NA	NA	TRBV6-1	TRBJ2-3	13	TGTGCCAGCAGTGACGCCATCACAGATACGCAGTATTTT	CASSDAITDTQYF
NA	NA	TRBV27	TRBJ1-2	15	TGTGCCAGCAGTGCCCACCGGGACCCATCCTATGGCTACACCTTC	CASSAHRDPSYGYTF
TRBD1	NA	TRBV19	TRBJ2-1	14	TGTGCCAGTAGGGCCGGGACAGGGTTAAGGGAGCAGTTCTTC	CASRAGTGLREQFF
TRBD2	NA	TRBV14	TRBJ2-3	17	TGTGCCAGCAGCCAAGGGACTAGCGGTTCCCGCACAGATACGCAGTATTTT	CASSQGTSGSRTDTQYF
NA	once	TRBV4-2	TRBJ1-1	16	TGTGCCAGCAGCCAACCCCGGCACAAGGGGGAAACTGAAGCTTTCTTT	CASSQPRHKGETEAFF
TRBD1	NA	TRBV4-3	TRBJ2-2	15	TGCGCCAGCAGCCAAGGGGGACAGGGACCCGGGGAGCTGTTTTTT	CASSQGGQGPGELFF
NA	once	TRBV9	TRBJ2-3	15	TGTGCCAGCACTCGCAGTCTGATTAGCACAGATACGCAGTATTTT	CASTRSLISTDTQYF
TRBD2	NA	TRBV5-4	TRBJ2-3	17	TGTGCCAGCAGCTCCAGGACTAGCGGGAGGGCCGCAGATACGCAGTATTTT	CASSSRTSGRAADTQYF
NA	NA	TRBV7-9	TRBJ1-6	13	TGTGCCAGCAGCCGGACGGATAATTCACCCCTCCACTTT	CASSRTDNSPLHF
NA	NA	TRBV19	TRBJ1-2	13	TGTGCCAGTAGTGTCGGACAGACGTATGGCTACACCTTC	CASSVGQTYGYTF
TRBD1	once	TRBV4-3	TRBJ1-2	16	TGCGCCAGCAGCCAAGATCGAGGGACAGGGGAAGTTGGCTACACCTTC	CASSQDRGTGEVGYTF
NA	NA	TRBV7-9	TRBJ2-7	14	TGTGCCAGCAGCTTGTTACAAGGGGCATACGAGCAGTACTTC	CASSLLQGAYEQYF
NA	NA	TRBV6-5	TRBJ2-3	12	TGTGCCAGCAGAAGATCGTGGGATACGCAGTATTTT	CASRRSWDTQYF
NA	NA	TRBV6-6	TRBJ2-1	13	TGTGCCAGCAGTTACTCTTTGGGTTATGAGCAGTTCTTC	CASSYSLGYEQFF
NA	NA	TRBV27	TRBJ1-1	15	TGTGCCAGCAGTTTAGGGCGAGGAGAGAACACTGAAGCTTTCTTT	CASSLGRGENTEAFF
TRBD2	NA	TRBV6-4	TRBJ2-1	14	TGTGCCAGCAGTGCGGCTAGCGGGTACAATGAGCAGTTCTTC	CASSAASGYNEQFF
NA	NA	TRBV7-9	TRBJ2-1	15	TGTGCCAGCAGCCCATCCTCAGTCGCAGCCAATGAGCAGTTCTTC	CASSPSSVAANEQFF
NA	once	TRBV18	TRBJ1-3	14	TGTGCCAGCTCACGATCCGACAGTGGAAACACCATATATTTT	CASSRSDSGNTIYF